These 18 T cell receptor beta chains were all obtained from the same sample, sequenced in a study of blood T cell repertoires in COVID-19. The protocol was immunoSEQ multiplex PCR, while the TCRdb copy is restricted to in-frame clones and leaves out a portion. The data hold 240,000 or so clones, with roughly 90% observed a single time. What was sequenced was PBMCs or T cells enriched from blood (not recorded which). These receptors were collected from a man aged 35-49 years who had recovered from COVID-19.

The count of this clone is one. The chain links TRBV28 to TRBJ2-1, with 10 nucleotides matching TRBD2. This CDR3 is built from 19 residues. V shed 2 bases and J 8 bases; nucleotides not matched to a gene: 18. CDR1 MDHEN and CDR2 SYDVKM come from the germline V gene. The CDR3 bases are TGTGCCAGCAGTTTACCAGAGGTGAGGGCTAGCGGGAGTTACGATGAGCAGTTCTTC. This translates into CASSLPEVRASGSYDEQFF. The complete variable domain, with remaining parts taken from reference TRBV28 and TRBJ2-1, reads DVKVTQSSRYLVKRTGEKVFLECVQDMDHENMFWYRQDPGLGLRLIYFSYDVKMKEKGDIPEGYSVSREKKERFSLILESASTNQTSMYLCASSLPEVRASGSYDEQFFGPGTRLTVL.

The chain has TRBV9 and TRBJ2-1; D may be TRBD2 (7 bases). V was clipped by 4 bases and J by 7 bases, with 18 bases between them. This CDR3 spans 15 amino acids. Germline V CDR1 and CDR2: SGDLS, YYNGEE. The CDR3 DNA follows: TGTGCCAGCAGCCCCCGAGGGGGGGGATGGAATGAGCAGTTCTTC. As protein: CASSPRGGGWNEQFF.

The gene calls are TRBV19 and TRBJ2-3; the D gene is possibly TRBD1 (5 bases). The CDR3 is 15 amino acids. Germline lookup yields CDR1 LNHDA and CDR2 SQIVND (reference sequence). V lost 3 bases and J 4 bases, leaving 14 bases between the germline ends. The CDR3 reads CASSIAADSPDTQYF. For the CDR3, the DNA is TGTGCCAGTAGTATTGCGGCCGACAGCCCAGATACGCAGTATTTT. Full variable domain (missing parts from reference TRBV19 and TRBJ2-3): DGGITQSPKYLFRKEGQNVTLSCEQNLNHDAMYWYRQDPGQGLRLIYYSQIVNDFQKGDIAEGYSVSREKKESFPLTVTSAQKNPTAFYLCASSIAADSPDTQYFGPGTRLTVL.

The chain combines TRBV3-1 (or the pseudogene TRBV3-2) with TRBJ2-7; D is unresolved. Trimming left V 3 bases short and J 2 bases short, with 23 bases between. This CDR3 spans 18 amino acids. CDR1 LGHDT and CDR2 YNNKEL come from the germline V gene (reference sequence). This CDR3 is CASSHPPGGRFRPYEQYF. CDR3 in DNA: TGTGCCAGCAGCCACCCCCCCGGTGGAAGATTCAGGCCCTACGAGCAGTACTTC.

V is TRBV5-1 and J is TRBJ2-7; 8 positions agree with TRBD1. The ends lost 2 bases at V and 2 bases at J; junction bases unmatched: 6. The germline V gene has CDR1 SGHRS and CDR2 YFSETQ. This CDR3 is built from 15 residues. This CDR3 is CASSLGQGVPYEQYF. CDR3 nucleotides: TGCGCCAGCAGCTTAGGACAGGGAGTCCCCTACGAGCAGTACTTC.

This clone came up once. CDR3 sequence reads: CASSFPGLAGGPGGAAKNIQYF. DNA of the CDR3: TGTGCCAGCAGTTTCCCCGGACTAGCGGGAGGGCCTGGTGGAGCGGCCAAAAACATTCAGTACTTC. V is TRBV28 and J is TRBJ2-4, with 15 bases identical to TRBD2. Germline CDR1 reads MDHEN; CDR2 reads SYDVKM. Trimming cost V 3 bases and J 1 base; bases outside gene matches: 16. This CDR3 has 22 residues.

This chain connects TRBV21-1 to TRBJ1-2; no check of the table's D call, TRBD1, against the DNA was made. TRBV21-1 is a pseudogene segment. The CDR3 runs to 15 residues. This CDR3 reads CASSKENSHNYGYTF. The CDR3 DNA sequence: TGTGCCAGCAGCAAAGAGAACAGTCATAACTATGGCTACACCTTC.

The V gene is TRBV7-2, the J gene TRBJ2-5; tentatively, D is TRBD1 (5 bases). The germline V gene has CDR1 SGHTA and CDR2 FQGNSA. V lost 0 bases to trimming and J lost 5 bases, with 10 bases between them. This CDR3 is 14 amino acids long. For the CDR3, the DNA is TGTGCCAGCAGCTTAGCGCAGGGCCGGGAGACCCAGTACTTC. Translation gives CASSLAQGRETQYF. Full variable domain (missing parts from reference TRBV7-2 and TRBJ2-5): GAGVSQSPSNKVTEKGKDVELRCDPISGHTALYWYRQSLGQGLEFLIYFQGNSAPDKSGLPSDRFSAERTGGSVSTLTIQRTQQEDSAVYLCASSLAQGRETQYFGPGTRLLVL.

J is TRBJ2-3 and V is TRBV7-9; D unresolved. CDR3 length equals 14 residues. Trimming cost V 2 bases and J 0 bases, with 6 bases left between them. Germline CDR1 and CDR2: SEHNR and FQNEAQ (reference sequence). The CDR3 DNA reads TGTGCCAGCAGCTTACAAGCGAGCACAGATACGCAGTATTTT. Translated: CASSLQASTDTQYF.

This chain connects TRBV4-1 to TRBJ2-1, with 10 bases fitting TRBD1. Germline CDR1 and CDR2: MGHRA and YSYEKL. The CDR3 runs to 20 residues. J lost 7 bases, V lost 3 bases, and 21 bases had no gene match. CDR3 sequence (DNA): TGCGCCAGCAGCCATTCGCTTCGCCTGACCGGGACAGGGGTTCAGAATGAGCAGTTCTTC. It specifies CASSHSLRLTGTGVQNEQFF.

This clone was counted once. The CDR3 DNA follows: TGTGCCAGCAGCTTGCGGGGAAGGTTTACCTACGAGCAGTACTTC. It encodes CASSLRGRFTYEQYF. The chain combines TRBV13 with TRBJ2-7, with D possibly being TRBD2 (6 bases). The CDR3 length is 15 residues. Germline V CDR1 and CDR2: PRHDT, FYEKMQ (reference sequence). Trimming removed 3 bases from V and 2 bases from J, with 14 bases in between.

The count of this clone is one. The chain combines TRBV19 with TRBJ1-5, with 9 nucleotides matching TRBD1. The germline CDR1 and CDR2 sequences are LNHDA and SQIVND (reference sequence). V trimming: 4 bases; J trimming: 4 bases; junction bases outside the gene matches: 5. The CDR3 consists of 15 residues. As DNA, the CDR3 is TGTGCCAGTAGTAGAACAGGGGGCCCAAATCAGCCCCAGCATTTT. Its translation: CASSRTGGPNQPQHF.

V is TRBV9 and J is TRBJ2-1; D possibly corresponds to TRBD2 (6 bases). The V and J ends lost 4 bases and 3 bases respectively, with 14 bases between them. The V gene's germline CDR1 is SGDLS and CDR2 YYNGEE. The CDR3 spans 15 residues. CDR3 loop: CASSSGSPGYNEQFF. The CDR3 DNA sequence: TGTGCCAGCAGCAGCGGGTCTCCAGGCTACAATGAGCAGTTCTTC.

DNA of the CDR3: TGTGCCAGCAGCTTAATCGGGATGGGCACCGGGGAGCTGTTTTTT. Its protein is CASSLIGMGTGELFF. This rearrangement joins TRBV7-3 to TRBJ2-2; possible D gene TRBD2, 5 bases. Germline-derived CDR1 and CDR2 are SGHTA and FQGTGA. Deletions cut 1 base from V and 4 bases from J, with 10 bases between. The CDR3 is 15 amino acids.

J is TRBJ2-3 and V is TRBV30; 14 nucleotides align to TRBD2. Trimming removed 1 base from V and 10 bases from J; junction bases left unmatched: 7. Looked up from germline, CDR1 is GTSNPN and CDR2 is SVGIG (reference sequence). The CDR3 totals 15 residues. CDR3 sequence: CAWSDTGLAGGSQYF. The CDR3 region has the DNA TGTGCCTGGAGTGACACTGGACTAGCGGGGGGATCGCAGTATTTT.

The chain couples TRBV28 to TRBJ2-1, with TRBD2 as a possible D gene (5 bases). Trimming cost V 6 bases and J 3 bases, with 15 bases left between them. This CDR3 has 15 amino acids. Germline-derived CDR1 and CDR2 are MDHEN and SYDVKM. CDR3 sequence reads: CASRSTGIIYNEQFF. For the CDR3, the DNA is TGTGCCAGCAGGTCCACCGGGATTATCTACAATGAGCAGTTCTTC.

This clone was seen a single time. The gene calls are TRBV27 and TRBJ2-1; 8 bases map to TRBD2. The CDR3 contains 14 residues. Germline values: CDR1 MNHEY, CDR2 SMNVEV (reference sequence). The J segment lost 1 base and the V segment lost 7 bases, leaving 3 bases of the junction unmatched. The CDR3 spells CASMGGGSYNEQFF. The CDR3 DNA reads TGTGCCAGCATGGGCGGGGGGTCCTACAATGAGCAGTTCTTC.

This chain uses TRBV14 with TRBJ1-2; TRBD1 aligns across 8 bases. Germline V gives CDR1 SGHDN, CDR2 FVKESK. This CDR3 is built from 17 residues. V trimming: 0 bases; J trimming: 8 bases; junction bases outside the gene matches: 14. The CDR3 loop is CASSQDRRVRGLRGYTF. DNA of the CDR3: TGTGCCAGCAGCCAAGATAGAAGGGTCAGGGGGCTCAGGGGCTACACCTTC.